A selection of T cell receptor beta chains follows, all from one sample in a study of blood T cell repertoires in COVID-19. Sequencing was performed with immunoSEQ multiplex PCR; in TCRdb, only in-frame clones are kept and a portion is missing. The data contain around 15,000 clones, around four fifths of them singletons. The specimen was peripheral blood. The receptors come from a man aged 40-49 years with active or convalescent COVID-19. The CDR3 runs from the conserved cysteine through the conserved F or W. D genes are given only for firm matches. Rows may omit the clone size; those that give it use once, few, many or a size class.

j_gene: TRBJ2-5; d_gene: -; v_gene: TRBV2; abundance: -; CDR3nt: TGTGCCAGCACACAAACTAGTTGGGAGACCCAGTACTTC; CDR3aa: CASTQTSWETQYF
j_gene: TRBJ1-1; d_gene: -; v_gene: TRBV14; abundance: once; CDR3nt: TGTGCCAGCGGACAGACCATGAACACTGAAGCTTTCTTT; CDR3aa: CASGQTMNTEAFF
j_gene: TRBJ1-5; d_gene: TRBD1; v_gene: TRBV12-3/TRBV12-4; abundance: -; CDR3nt: TGTGCCACCAGGACAGGGAGGAATCAGCCCCAGCATTTT; CDR3aa: CATRTGRNQPQHF
j_gene: TRBJ2-1; d_gene: TRBD2; v_gene: TRBV29-1; abundance: few; CDR3nt: TGCAGCGTCTGTAGCGGGGGTTACAATGAGCAGTTCTTC; CDR3aa: CSVCSGGYNEQFF
j_gene: TRBJ1-5; d_gene: -; v_gene: TRBV3-1/TRBV3-2; abundance: once; CDR3nt: TGTGCCAGCAGCCAAGGTCCAGGTCCCTCCAGGCATTTT; CDR3aa: CASSQGPGPSRHF
j_gene: TRBJ2-1; d_gene: TRBD2; v_gene: TRBV10-3; abundance: -; CDR3nt: TGTGCCATCAGTCCTAGCGGGGGGGCCGGGAATGAGCAGTTCTTC; CDR3aa: CAISPSGGAGNEQFF
j_gene: TRBJ1-2; d_gene: TRBD1; v_gene: TRBV6-5; abundance: -; CDR3nt: TGTGCCAGCAGGTCCGGACAGGGAAACTATGGCTACACCTTC; CDR3aa: CASRSGQGNYGYTF
j_gene: TRBJ2-2; d_gene: TRBD2; v_gene: TRBV10-1; abundance: -; CDR3nt: TGCGCCAGCAGTGACCCCGGGGGGTCGGACACCGGGGAGCTGTTTTTT; CDR3aa: CASSDPGGSDTGELFF
j_gene: TRBJ1-2; d_gene: TRBD1; v_gene: TRBV19; abundance: -; CDR3nt: TGTGCCAGTAATACGGGACAGACATATGGCTACACCTTC; CDR3aa: CASNTGQTYGYTF
j_gene: TRBJ1-2; d_gene: -; v_gene: TRBV6-6; abundance: -; CDR3nt: TGTGCCAGTAAAGACTGGACAGTCCCAGCCACCTTC; CDR3aa: CASKDWTVPATF